This entry concerns a single T cell receptor beta chain. What it binds is unknown. This sample stems from a study of cytomegalovirus exposure and HLA in healthy donors. Looking at the study overall: A prior analysis found around 110 million unique TCR beta sequences from around 180 million T cells. From donors who were HLA-typed, an early data release held 65 million to 85 million unique TCRs. Points from the study as a whole: Reports state that TCR beta sequences accurately predicted most subjects' HLA-A and HLA-B alleles.

Primers: 60 Vbeta forward and 13 Jbeta reverse. Here immunoSEQ multiplex PCR was the method, and the copy in TCRdb shows in-frame clones only, minus some. This table holds over 70,000 clones, about 72% found once. There are 15 residues in the CDR3. Trimming cost V 0 bases and J 0 bases; bases outside gene matches: 1. Germline CDR1 is MNHEY and CDR2 is SVGAGI. The sequencing input was PBMCs. The V call is TRBV6-5, the J call TRBJ1-1, with 7 bases lining up with TRBD1. The source of this sequence is a young man in good health and CMV-seronegative. This CDR3 is CASSYSGTVNTEAFF. Written as DNA, the CDR3 is TGTGCCAGCAGTTACTCTGGGACAGTGAACACTGAAGCTTTCTTT.